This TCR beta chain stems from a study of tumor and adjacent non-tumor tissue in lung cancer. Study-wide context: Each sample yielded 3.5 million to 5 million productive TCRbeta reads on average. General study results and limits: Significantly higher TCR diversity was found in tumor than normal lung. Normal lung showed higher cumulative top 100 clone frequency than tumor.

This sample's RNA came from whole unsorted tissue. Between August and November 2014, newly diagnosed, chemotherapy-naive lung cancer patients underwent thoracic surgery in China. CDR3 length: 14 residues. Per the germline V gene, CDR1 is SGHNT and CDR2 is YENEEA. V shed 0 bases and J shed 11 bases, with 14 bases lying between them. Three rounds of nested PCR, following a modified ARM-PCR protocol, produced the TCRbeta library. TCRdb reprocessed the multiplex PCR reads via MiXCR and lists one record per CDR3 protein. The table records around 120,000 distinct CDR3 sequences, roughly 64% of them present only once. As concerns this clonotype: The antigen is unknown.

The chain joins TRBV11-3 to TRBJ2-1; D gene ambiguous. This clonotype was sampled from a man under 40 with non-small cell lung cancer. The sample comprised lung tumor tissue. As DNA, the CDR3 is TGTGCCAGCAGCTTAGATACATCAGTTGATAAGCAGTTCTTC. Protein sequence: CASSLDTSVDKQFF.